The 24 T cell receptor beta chains listed next were all sequenced from one sample in a study of blood T cells in healthy people across ages. Combining a sample-barcoded 5' primer with a J-beta primer mix, a second PCR ran for 7 to 11 cycles. TCRdb analysed the 5' RACE reads with MiXCR anew, one entry per CDR3 protein. The sample includes roughly 800,000 distinct CDR3 sequences, 20% to 30% of them seen just once. In addition, the sample was reused for a study of T cells of mothers and their children.

Sequencing input: blood. These receptors were obtained from a boy younger than 18 in good health.

This clonotype was seen a handful of times. The V and J genes are TRBV12-3 or TRBV12-4 and TRBJ2-5; 7 positions match TRBD2. Near its end, the DNA agrees better with TRBJ2-7, so the J call may be wrong. The CDR3 has 15 amino acids. The CDR3 region has the DNA TGTGCCAGCAGTTTAGTGCCTCTAGCGGCCTACGAGCAGTACTTC. This codes for CASSLVPLAAYEQYF.

V usage is TRBV29-1 and J usage is TRBJ2-7; TRBD1 matches at 10 bases. V lost 3 bases, J lost 2 bases, and 1 base stayed unmatched. The CDR3 has 13 amino acids. CDR1 is SQVTM and CDR2 is ANQGSEA in the germline V gene. As DNA, the CDR3 is TGCAGCGTTGACGGGACAGGGGCCTACGAGCAGTACTTC. It is translated as CSVDGTGAYEQYF.

The table lists this clonotype with a few counts. The conserved phenylalanine or tryptophan is not found at the CDR3 terminus, so this likely reflects a read error. This chain joins TRBV13 and TRBJ1-4; D may be TRBD1 (5 bases). Germline-derived CDR1 and CDR2 are PRHDT and FYEKMQ (reference sequence). This CDR3 comprises 15 residues. Trimming removed 6 bases at V and 3 bases at J, with 14 bases between. CDR3 sequence: CASRLGGRSNEKLFL. CDR3 coding DNA: TGTGCCAGCAGACTGGGGGGTCGGTCTAATGAAAAACTGTTTCTT.

On this clonotype itself: One end of the junction fails to match germline, which may point to a read error. The CDR3 is CACSQTTGAYGYTF. In DNA, the CDR3 is TGTGCCTGCAGCCAAACGACAGGGGCCTATGGCTACACCTTC. The rearrangement uses TRBV16 and TRBJ1-2; 8 bases are a match to TRBD1. The CDR3 contains 14 residues. Looked up from germline, CDR1 is KGHSY and CDR2 is FQNENV.

This clonotype was recorded a few times. The V and J genes are TRBV14 and TRBJ2-5; D unclear. CDR1 and CDR2 (germline): SGHDN, FVKESK. This CDR3 spans 12 amino acids. V lost 4 bases and J 9 bases, leaving 12 bases between the germline ends. CDR3 bases: TGTGCCAGCAGCCCTTCTGAAAACTCCCAGTACTTC. Its translation is CASSPSENSQYF.

This clonotype appeared a few times. The chain is built from TRBV24-1 and TRBJ1-5, with a weak D call TRBD1 (5 bases). Germline CDR1 is KGHDR and CDR2 is SFDVKD. The CDR3 runs to 13 residues. With 1 base removed from V and 10 bases from J, the gap between germline ends came to 10 bases. The CDR3 sequence: CATSDFEGRPQHF. The CDR3 coding sequence is TGTGCCACCAGTGATTTTGAGGGGAGACCCCAGCATTTT.

The chain is built from TRBV7-2 and TRBJ2-7; 7 nucleotides agree with TRBD2. Trimming cost V 1 base and J 1 base; bases outside gene matches: 4. CDR1 and CDR2 from the germline V gene are SGHTA and FQGNSA. This CDR3 spans 15 amino acids. The CDR3 loop reads CASSLEGGFSYEQYF. For the CDR3, the DNA is TGTGCCAGCAGCTTAGAGGGAGGGTTTTCCTACGAGCAGTACTTC.

This clonotype was seen a single time. This chain joins TRBV6-1 and TRBJ2-7; TRBD1 matches 10 bases. CDR3 length equals 17 residues. The germline V gene has CDR1 MNHNS and CDR2 SASEGT. After removal of 6 bases from V and 1 base from J, the junction contained 12 bases not matched to a gene. The CDR3 sequence is CASSKEPGTGVSYEQYF. In DNA form, the CDR3 reads TGTGCCAGCAGCAAAGAGCCTGGGACAGGGGTTTCCTACGAGCAGTACTTC.

This clonotype was counted a few times. The chain carries TRBV28 and TRBJ1-4; TRBD1 aligns across 7 bases. Looked up from germline, CDR1 is MDHEN and CDR2 is SYDVKM. This CDR3 is 13 amino acids long. With 6 bases clipped from V and 7 bases from J, the junction kept 5 bases outside the gene matches. This chain's CDR3 is CASSRDRVEKLFF. Here the CDR3 DNA reads TGTGCCAGCAGCCGCGACAGGGTTGAAAAACTGTTTTTT.

This chain uses TRBV5-1 with TRBJ2-1; 10 bases fit TRBD2. This CDR3 contains 23 residues. V gave up 1 base and J gave up 4 bases; unmatched junction bases: 26. From germline, CDR1 is SGHRS and CDR2 YFSETQ. The CDR3 sequence is CASSLTPDPLTSGWLLSYNEQFF. CDR3 DNA: TGCGCCAGCAGCTTGACACCTGACCCTTTGACTAGCGGGTGGTTACTATCTTACAATGAGCAGTTCTTC.

This clonotype appeared a few times. The J gene is TRBJ1-2, the V gene TRBV29-1; D might be TRBD1 (5 bases). CDR3 length equals 11 residues. Trimming pared 5 bases from V and 7 bases from J, leaving 11 bases between. CDR1 is SQVTM, CDR2 ANQGSEA, per germline. The DNA for the CDR3 is TGCAGCGTTTATGAGCAGGGTGGCTACACCTTC. It encodes CSVYEQGGYTF.

There are a few counts of this clonotype. The V gene is TRBV7-2, the J gene TRBJ2-5; D may be TRBD2 (6 bases). The CDR3 consists of 15 residues. Deletions cut 7 bases from V and 5 bases from J, with 20 bases between. The germline CDR1 and CDR2 sequences are SGHTA and FQGNSA. CDR3 in DNA: TGTGCCAGCACCCAAGGCGGAGGGGCGGAGGAGACCCAGTACTTC. This encodes CASTQGGGAEETQYF.

The J gene is TRBJ1-4, the V gene TRBV12-3 or TRBV12-4, with D uncertain. Deletions cut 4 bases from V and 8 bases from J, with 8 bases between. The CDR3 has 12 amino acids. CDR3 DNA sequence: TGTGCCAGCAGTTACTTCACAGAAAAACTGTTTTTT. Protein sequence: CASSYFTEKLFF.

A few counts support this clonotype. The genes are TRBV5-5 and TRBJ2-5, with TRBD1 identical over 10 bases. The tail of the sequence fits TRBJ2-1 better, so the J call may be wrong. The CDR3 sequence is 15 residues long. Germline V gives CDR1 SGHKS, CDR2 YYEKEE (reference sequence). CDR3 in amino acids: CASSQVRDRGNEQFF. The DNA for the CDR3 is TGTGCCAGCAGCCAGGTCCGGGACAGGGGCAATGAGCAGTTCTTC.

There are a few counts of this clonotype. The chain carries TRBV15 and TRBJ1-2; D is undetermined. The CDR3 has 14 amino acids. The germline V gene encodes CDR1 LNHNV and CDR2 YYDKDF (reference sequence). V lost 5 bases to trimming and J lost 6 bases, with 16 bases between them. CDR3 bases: TGTGCCACCAGCCGCGGAAGGAGGGCCCATGGCTACACCTTC. Translated: CATSRGRRAHGYTF. The variable domain in full, with the rest retrieved from reference TRBV15 and TRBJ1-2, is DAMVIQNPRYQVTQFGKPVTLSCSQTLNHNVMYWYQQKSSQAPKLLFHYYDKDFNNEADTPDNFQSRRPNTSFCFLDIRSPGLGDTAMYLCATSRGRRAHGYTFGSGTRLTVV.

This clonotype has just a few counts. The CDR3 coding sequence is TGTGCCAGCAGCCAAAGGGGGGCAGCTTTCTTT. Protein: CASSQRGAAFF. V gene TRBV3-1 combines with J gene TRBJ1-1, with D perhaps matching TRBD1 (6 bases). This CDR3 contains 11 residues. From germline, CDR1 is LGHDT and CDR2 YNNKEL (reference sequence). The V gene lost 2 bases and the J gene lost 10 bases, with 8 bases spanning the gap.

The chain is built from TRBV29-1 and TRBJ2-2; 9 nucleotides line up with TRBD2. CDR1 is SQVTM, CDR2 ANQGSEA, per germline. V lost 6 bases and J lost 0; bases outside the gene matches: 2. The CDR3 sequence is 14 residues long. Written as DNA, the CDR3 is TGCAGCGTCGCGGGGGGGACGAACACCGGGGAGCTGTTTTTT. This translates into CSVAGGTNTGELFF.

The CDR3 bases are TGTGCCAGCAGCCACCAGAAGGGGGGCACTGAGCAGTTCTTC. Encoded protein: CASSHQKGGTEQFF. The chain employs TRBV14 and TRBJ2-5; D might be TRBD1 or TRBD2, each matching 6 bases. The closer fit of TRBJ2-1 to the DNA end suggests the J call may be wrong. CDR1 and CDR2 (germline): SGHDN, FVKESK. This CDR3 contains 14 residues.

This chain links TRBV12-5 with TRBJ2-2; D is ambiguous. Germline V gives CDR1 LGHNT, CDR2 FRNRAP. This CDR3 comprises 14 residues. With 5 bases removed from V and 6 bases from J, the gap between germline ends came to 13 bases. The CDR3 sequence: CASGPRGPAGELFF. The CDR3 DNA follows: TGTGCTAGTGGTCCCAGAGGACCGGCCGGGGAGCTGTTTTTT.

This clonotype was seen a handful of times. The V call is TRBV27, the J call TRBJ1-1; 8 bases agree with TRBD1. CDR1 and CDR2 (germline): MNHEY, SMNVEV (reference sequence). The CDR3 loop spans 14 amino acids. Germline trimming cut 4 bases from V and 10 bases from J; bases unmatched to any gene: 11. The CDR3 bases are TGTGCCAGCAGTTCCAACTCCCTGGACAGGGTAGCTTTCTTT. It yields the protein CASSSNSLDRVAFF.

The chain recombines TRBV27 with TRBJ2-7, with 10 bases lining up with TRBD1. V lost 5 bases, J lost 3 bases, and 7 bases stayed unmatched. The CDR3 consists of 15 residues. Germline assignment: CDR1 MNHEY and CDR2 SMNVEV (reference sequence). CDR3 sequence: CASSRTGQGYYEQYF. CDR3 in DNA: TGTGCCAGCAGTAGGACGGGACAGGGGTACTACGAGCAGTACTTC.

J is TRBJ2-1 and V is TRBV12-3 or TRBV12-4; 8 positions match TRBD2. Losses at the gene ends were 4 bases for V and 9 bases for J; bases not matched to a gene: 14. This CDR3 is 16 amino acids long. The CDR3 sequence is CASSSGSGGRSGEQFF. DNA of the CDR3: TGTGCCAGCAGTTCAGGGAGCGGGGGCCGTTCCGGTGAGCAGTTCTTC.

The table lists this clonotype with a count of one. V is TRBV4-3 and J is TRBJ1-6; D may be TRBD1 (6 bases). CDR1 LGHNA and CDR2 YSLEER come from the germline V gene. V was pared by 0 bases and J by 14 bases, with 20 bases between. The CDR3 spans 16 residues. The CDR3: CASSQDLAGERDSLHF. The CDR3 DNA follows: TGCGCCAGCAGCCAAGATCTGGCAGGGGAGAGGGACTCCCTCCACTTT.

This chain joins TRBV10-3 and TRBJ2-1; D remains unclear. This CDR3 is built from 13 residues. CDR1 and CDR2 from the germline V gene are ENHRY and SYGVKD. V lost 10 bases to trimming and J lost 4 bases, with 14 bases between them. The CDR3 here is CATYLDAYNEQFF. CDR3 DNA sequence: TGTGCCACCTATCTGGACGCGTACAATGAGCAGTTCTTC.